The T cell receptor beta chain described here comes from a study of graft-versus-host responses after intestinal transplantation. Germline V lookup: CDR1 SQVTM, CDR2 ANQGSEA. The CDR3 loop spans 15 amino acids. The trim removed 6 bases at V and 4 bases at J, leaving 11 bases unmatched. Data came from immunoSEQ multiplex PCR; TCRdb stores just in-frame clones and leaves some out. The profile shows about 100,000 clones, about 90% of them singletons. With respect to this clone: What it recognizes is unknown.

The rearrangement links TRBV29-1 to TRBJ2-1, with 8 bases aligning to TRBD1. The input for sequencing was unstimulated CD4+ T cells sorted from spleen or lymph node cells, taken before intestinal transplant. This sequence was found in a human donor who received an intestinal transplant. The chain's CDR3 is CSVTEAGGPYNEQFF. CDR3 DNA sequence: TGCAGCGTCACAGAGGCAGGGGGCCCTTACAATGAGCAGTTCTTC.